This entry lists 6 T cell receptor beta chains sequenced from one sample in a study of T cells after yellow fever vaccination. MiXCR, run by TCRdb on the 5' RACE reads, gives a single entry per CDR3 protein. Among hundreds of thousands of distinct CDR3 sequences listed, roughly a fifth were seen once. This specimen consisted of PBMCs, obtained approximately 22 days after the first yellow fever vaccination. The source is a man younger than 35 who received the YFV17D yellow fever vaccine.

The chain combines TRBV6-2 or TRBV6-3 with TRBJ2-1; TRBD1 or TRBD2 may be the D gene (5 bases each). The V end lost 6 bases, the J end lost 4 bases, and 7 bases lay between the germline ends. This CDR3 is built from 12 residues. CDR1 is MNHEY and CDR2 is SVGEGT in the germline V gene. The chain's CDR3 is CASRWGYNEQFF. The CDR3, as DNA: TGTGCCAGCAGGTGGGGGTACAATGAGCAGTTCTTC.

The chain has TRBV6-5 and TRBJ2-4; 15 bases are shared with TRBD2. Germline V lookup: CDR1 MNHEY, CDR2 SVGAGI. J gave up 1 base and V 2 bases, and 3 bases lay outside the gene matches. This CDR3 region has 18 residues. CDR3 sequence: CASSYGTSGGLAKNIQYF. In DNA form, the CDR3 reads TGTGCCAGCAGTTACGGGACTAGCGGGGGGTTGGCCAAAAACATTCAGTACTTC.

This clonotype was picked up a small number of times. The chain combines TRBV5-6 with TRBJ2-5; D not certain. V dropped 3 bases and J dropped 0 bases, with 12 bases sitting between them. The CDR3 runs 15 residues. Germline loops: CDR1 SGHDT, CDR2 YYEEEE. CDR3 sequence (DNA): TGTGCCAGCAGCTCACGAATTCCCCACCAAGAGACCCAGTACTTC. Its protein product is CASSSRIPHQETQYF.

The V gene is TRBV7-2, the J gene TRBJ2-7; a weak D match, TRBD1 (6 bases). The germline gives CDR1 SGHTA, CDR2 FQGNSA. Trimming pared 4 bases from V and 3 bases from J, leaving 10 bases between. The length of the CDR3 is 13 residues. The CDR3 protein is CASSSRQVYEQYF. CDR3 nucleotide sequence: TGTGCCAGCAGCTCCAGACAGGTCTACGAGCAGTACTTC.

The sample holds a few counts of this clonotype. This chain uses TRBV29-1 with TRBJ2-2, with 8 bases fitting TRBD1. Germline V gene data show CDR1 as SQVTM and CDR2 as ANQGSEA. There are 15 residues in the CDR3. Trimming took 0 bases from V and 6 from J; bases not matched to a gene: 6. CDR3 DNA sequence: TGCAGCGTTGAAGAAGACAGGGGAGATCCCGGGGAGCTGTTTTTT. The encoded protein is CSVEEDRGDPGELFF.

The chain has TRBV6-2 or TRBV6-3 and TRBJ2-4, with a tentative D call TRBD2 (5 bases). CDR1 and CDR2 (germline): MNHEY, SVGEGT. This CDR3 has 12 amino acids. Trimming pared 2 bases from V and 9 bases from J, leaving 8 bases between. This CDR3 reads CASSYVGSIQYF. The CDR3 nucleotides read TGTGCCAGCAGTTACGTGGGGAGCATTCAGTACTTC.